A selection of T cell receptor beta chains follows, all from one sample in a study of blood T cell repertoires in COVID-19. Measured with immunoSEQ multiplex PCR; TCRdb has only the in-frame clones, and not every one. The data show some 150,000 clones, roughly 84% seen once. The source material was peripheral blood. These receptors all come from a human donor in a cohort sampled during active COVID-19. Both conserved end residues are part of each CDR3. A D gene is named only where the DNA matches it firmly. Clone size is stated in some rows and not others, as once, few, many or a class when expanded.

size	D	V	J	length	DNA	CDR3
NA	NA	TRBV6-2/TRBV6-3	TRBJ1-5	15	TGTGCCAGCAGTTCGAGAGGCAATAGCAATCAGCCCCAGCATTTT	CASSSRGNSNQPQHF
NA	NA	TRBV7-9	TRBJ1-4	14	TGTGCCAGCAGCTTACGGGGGGCAGAGGAAAAACTGTTTTTT	CASSLRGAEEKLFF
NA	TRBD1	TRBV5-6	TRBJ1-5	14	TGTGCCAGCAGCATCGGACAGGGGGATCAGCCCCAGCATTTT	CASSIGQGDQPQHF
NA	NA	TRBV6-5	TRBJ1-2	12	TGTGCCAGCACAGGGGAAGTCTATGGCTACACCTTC	CASTGEVYGYTF
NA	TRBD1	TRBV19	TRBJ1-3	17	TGTGCCAGTAGTGACCGGGACAGGGGGTTCTCTGGAAACACCATATATTTT	CASSDRDRGFSGNTIYF
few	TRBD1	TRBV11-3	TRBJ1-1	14	TGTGCCAGCAGCCGATGGACAGGGGACACTGAAGCTTTCTTT	CASSRWTGDTEAFF
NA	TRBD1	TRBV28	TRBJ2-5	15	TGTGCCAGCAGCAAAGGGGACAGGGTCCAAGAGACCCAGTACTTC	CASSKGDRVQETQYF
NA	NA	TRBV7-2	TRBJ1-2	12	TGTGCCAGCAGCTTAGAGACAGGCGGCTACACCTTC	CASSLETGGYTF
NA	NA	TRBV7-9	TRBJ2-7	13	TGTGCCAGCAGCTTTAATGTTGCGGGCGAGCAGTACTTC	CASSFNVAGEQYF
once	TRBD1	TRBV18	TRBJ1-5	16	TGTGCCAGCTCACCGGGGACAGGGGATCGAAATCAGCCCCAGCATTTT	CASSPGTGDRNQPQHF
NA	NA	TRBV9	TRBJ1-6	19	TGTGCCAGCAGCTCTCCCGGAAGGAGGGATATTACGGGTAATTCACCCCTCCACTTT	CASSSPGRRDITGNSPLHF
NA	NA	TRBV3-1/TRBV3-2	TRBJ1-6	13	TGTGCCAGCAGCCAAGGACACCCTTCACCCCTCCACTTT	CASSQGHPSPLHF
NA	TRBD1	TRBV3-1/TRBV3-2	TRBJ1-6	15	TGTGCCAGCAGCCCGACAGGGGCATATAATTCACCCCTCCACTTT	CASSPTGAYNSPLHF
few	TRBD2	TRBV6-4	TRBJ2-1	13	TGTGCCAGCAGAGATACGACTAGCCATGAGCAGTTCTTC	CASRDTTSHEQFF
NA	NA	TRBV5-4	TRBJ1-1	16	TGTGCCAGCAGCTTGGGGGCAGGCGTGACGAACACTGAAGCTTTCTTT	CASSLGAGVTNTEAFF
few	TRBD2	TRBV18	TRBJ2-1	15	TGTGCCAGCTCACTTAGCGGGACAACTTACAATGAGCAGTTCTTC	CASSLSGTTYNEQFF
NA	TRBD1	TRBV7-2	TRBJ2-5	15	TGTGCCAGCAGCGGAGGCAGGGGGTACCAAGAGACCCAGTACTTC	CASSGGRGYQETQYF
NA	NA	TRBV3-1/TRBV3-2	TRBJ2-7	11	TGTGCCAGCAGCCTTTCGACAGCCCAGTACTTC	CASSLSTAQYF
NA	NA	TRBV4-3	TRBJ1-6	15	TGCGCCAGCAGCCAAGCCGCAGGGAGGTATTCACCCCTCCACTTT	CASSQAAGRYSPLHF
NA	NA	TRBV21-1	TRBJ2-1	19	TGTGCCAGCAGCAACAATGGACTAGCGGGGGGCTGTGAGCACAATGAGCAGTTCTTC	CASSNNGLAGGCEHNEQFF
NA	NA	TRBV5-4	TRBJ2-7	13	TGTGCCAGCAGCTCGCCGTGGGCCGACGAGCAGTACTTC	CASSSPWADEQYF
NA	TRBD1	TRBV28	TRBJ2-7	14	TGTGCCAGCAGTTTCCGAGACAGGGGTGACGAGCAGTACTTC	CASSFRDRGDEQYF
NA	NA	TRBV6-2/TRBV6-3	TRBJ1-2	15	TGTGCCAGCAGTTACTCGCCGCTCAGGGCCTATGGCTACACCTTC	CASSYSPLRAYGYTF
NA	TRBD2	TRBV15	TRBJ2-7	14	TGTGCCACCAGCTGGGAGCGGGGGGCCTACGAGCAGTACTTC	CATSWERGAYEQYF
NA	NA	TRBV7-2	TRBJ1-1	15	TGTGCCAGCAGCTTAGAGCCGGGGATGAACACTGAAGCTTTCTTT	CASSLEPGMNTEAFF
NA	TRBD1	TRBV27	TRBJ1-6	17	TGTGCCAGCAGCTTCCACCTCGGACAGGGGGTGAGGACACCCCTCCACTTT	CASSFHLGQGVRTPLHF
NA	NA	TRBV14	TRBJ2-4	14	TGTGCCAGCAGCCCCTTGACAGGACTAAACATTCAGTACTTC	CASSPLTGLNIQYF
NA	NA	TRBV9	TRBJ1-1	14	TGTGCCAGCAGCGTAGATCCCGGGGTGACTGAAGCTTTCTTT	CASSVDPGVTEAFF
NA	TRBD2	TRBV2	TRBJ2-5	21	TGTGCCAGCAGTGAAGCGCTTCGAGGTTGGAGCGGGGGGGCCAGTATCGAGACCCAGTACTTC	CASSEALRGWSGGASIETQYF
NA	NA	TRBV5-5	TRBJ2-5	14	TGTGCCAGCAGCTTGGGCTTCCTCGGGGAGACCCAGTACTTC	CASSLGFLGETQYF
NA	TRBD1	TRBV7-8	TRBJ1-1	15	TGTGCCAGCAGCTTTCGGACAGGCTTGAACACTGAAGCTTTCTTT	CASSFRTGLNTEAFF
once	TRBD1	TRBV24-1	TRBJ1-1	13	TGTGCCACCAGTGGGACAGGGAGATCTGAAGCTTTCTTT	CATSGTGRSEAFF
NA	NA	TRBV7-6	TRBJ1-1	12	TGTGCCAGCAGGTCCGGAAGGGGTGAAGCTTTCTTT	CASRSGRGEAFF
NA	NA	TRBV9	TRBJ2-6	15	TGTGCCAGCAGCGTAGGGCAATCTGGGGCCAACGTCCTGACTTTC	CASSVGQSGANVLTF
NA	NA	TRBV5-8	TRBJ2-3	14	TGTGCCAGCAGCTTGGCCGGGTCGAAAGGTACGCAGTATTTT	CASSLAGSKGTQYF
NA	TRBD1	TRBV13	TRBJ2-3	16	TGTGCCAGCAGCTTAGGTCCGGGACAGTACACAGATACGCAGTATTTT	CASSLGPGQYTDTQYF
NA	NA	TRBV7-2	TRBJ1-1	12	TGTGCCAGCAGCTTAGCGCCCAGTGAAGCTTTCTTT	CASSLAPSEAFF
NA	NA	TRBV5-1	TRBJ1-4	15	TGCGCCAGCAGCTACAGGGTTGCAACTAATGAAAAACTGTTTTTT	CASSYRVATNEKLFF
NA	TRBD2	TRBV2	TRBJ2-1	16	TGTGCCAGCAGTTCTCCCGGGACTGTGCGGGAGGATGAGCAGTTCTTC	CASSSPGTVREDEQFF
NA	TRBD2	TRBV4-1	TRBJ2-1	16	TGCGCCAGCACCCGAGCGGGGGGGCAACAATACAATGAGCAGTTCTTC	CASTRAGGQQYNEQFF
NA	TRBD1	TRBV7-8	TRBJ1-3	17	TGTGCCAGCAGCATAGGGACAGGGGATCTCTCTGGAAACACCATATATTTT	CASSIGTGDLSGNTIYF
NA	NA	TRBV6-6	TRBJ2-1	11	TGTGCCAGCAGTTATAAAAATGAGCAGTTCTTC	CASSYKNEQFF